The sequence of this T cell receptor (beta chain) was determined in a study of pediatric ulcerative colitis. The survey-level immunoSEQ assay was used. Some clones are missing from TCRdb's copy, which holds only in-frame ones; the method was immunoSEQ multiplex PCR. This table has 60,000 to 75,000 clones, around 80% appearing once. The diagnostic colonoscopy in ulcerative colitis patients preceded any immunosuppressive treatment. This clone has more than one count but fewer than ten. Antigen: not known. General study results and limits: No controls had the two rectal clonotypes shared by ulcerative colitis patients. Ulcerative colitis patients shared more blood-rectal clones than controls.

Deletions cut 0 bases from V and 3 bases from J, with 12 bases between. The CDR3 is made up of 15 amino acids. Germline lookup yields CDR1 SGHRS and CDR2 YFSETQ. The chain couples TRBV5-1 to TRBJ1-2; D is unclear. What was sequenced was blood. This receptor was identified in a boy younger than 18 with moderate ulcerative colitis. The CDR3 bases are TGCGCCAGCAGCTTGGCCGAAGGCAGCCACTATGGCTACACCTTC. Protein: CASSLAEGSHYGYTF.